The sample holds many counts of the clone carrying this TCR beta chain. Its antigen is unidentified. This sample is part of a study of metastatic and nonmetastatic thyroid tumors. Study-level information: Blood and tumor or nodule tissue repertoires from malignant and benign thyroid patients were compared.

Patients underwent thyroid surgery, and none had received any treatment before it. In the original workflow: The study's classifier, a distant-metastasis tool for papillary thyroid cancer, was built using CDR3 differences across clinicopathological groups. TCRdb reanalyzed the PCR reads via MiXCR. These V and J calls are TCRdb output, not the study's own analysis. The table lists approximately 25,000 clones, 20% to 30% of them singletons. Notes on the study in general: Malignant thyroid tumors reportedly had TCR beta diversity that was significantly higher than in benign nodules, in blood and tumor.

This CDR3 has 16 amino acids. After removal of 4 bases from V and 0 bases from J, the junction contained 5 bases not matched to a gene. Germline V gives CDR1 LNHDA, CDR2 SQIVND (reference sequence). Material: blood. This TCR came from a male donor with papillary thyroid cancer or a benign thyroid nodule (not recorded which). Some clones in this sample may be carry-over from other donors' samples. The rearrangement links TRBV19 to TRBJ1-4; 7 bases map to TRBD1. DNA of the CDR3: TGTGCCAGTAGTACCCGGACAGGTGCAACTAATGAAAAACTGTTTTTT. Residues: CASSTRTGATNEKLFF.